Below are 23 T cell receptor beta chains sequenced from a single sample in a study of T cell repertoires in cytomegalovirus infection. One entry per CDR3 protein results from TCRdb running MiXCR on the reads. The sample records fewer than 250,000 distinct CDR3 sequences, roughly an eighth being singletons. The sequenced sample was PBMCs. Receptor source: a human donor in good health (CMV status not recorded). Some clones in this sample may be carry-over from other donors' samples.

CDR3 in amino acids: CSVEPGPTIGYTF. CDR3 coding DNA: TGCAGCGTTGAACCGGGACCTACGATTGGCTACACCTTC. The chain employs TRBV29-1 and TRBJ1-2, with D possibly TRBD1 on 5 matching bases. V was cut by 2 bases and J by 7 bases, with 14 bases left in between. CDR3 length: 13 amino acids. CDR1 and CDR2 (germline): SQVTM, ANQGSEA.

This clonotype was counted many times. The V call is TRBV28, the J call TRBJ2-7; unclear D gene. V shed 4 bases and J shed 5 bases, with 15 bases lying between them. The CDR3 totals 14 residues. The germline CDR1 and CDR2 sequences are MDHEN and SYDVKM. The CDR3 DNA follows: TGTGCCAGCAGTTCACCCCCCTCTAGTAACGAGCAGTACTTC. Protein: CASSSPPSSNEQYF.

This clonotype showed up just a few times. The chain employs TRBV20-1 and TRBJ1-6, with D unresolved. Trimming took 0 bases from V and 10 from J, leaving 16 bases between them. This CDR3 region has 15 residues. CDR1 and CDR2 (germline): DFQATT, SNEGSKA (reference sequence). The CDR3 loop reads CSARDVRNPGSPLHF. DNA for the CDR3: TGCAGTGCTAGAGATGTCAGGAACCCGGGGTCACCCCTCCACTTT.

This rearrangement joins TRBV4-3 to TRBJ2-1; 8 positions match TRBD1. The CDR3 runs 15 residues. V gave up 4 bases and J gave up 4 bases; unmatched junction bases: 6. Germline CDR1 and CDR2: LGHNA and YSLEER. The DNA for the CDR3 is TGCGCCAGCAGCCTAGGGACAGGTTATTACAATGAGCAGTTCTTC. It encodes CASSLGTGYYNEQFF.

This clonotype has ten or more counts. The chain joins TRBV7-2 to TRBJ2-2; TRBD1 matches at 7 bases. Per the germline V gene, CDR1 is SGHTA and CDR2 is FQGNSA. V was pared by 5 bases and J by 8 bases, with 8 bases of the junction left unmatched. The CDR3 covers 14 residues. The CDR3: CASSDNRGRGELFF. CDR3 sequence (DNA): TGTGCCAGCAGCGATAACAGGGGCCGGGGGGAGCTGTTTTTT.

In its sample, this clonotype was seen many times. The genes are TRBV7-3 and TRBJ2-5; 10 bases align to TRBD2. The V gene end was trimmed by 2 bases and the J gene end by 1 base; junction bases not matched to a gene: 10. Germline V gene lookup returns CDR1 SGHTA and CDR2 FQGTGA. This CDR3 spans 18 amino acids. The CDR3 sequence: CASSLVASGGASQETQYF. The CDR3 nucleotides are TGTGCCAGCAGCTTAGTAGCTAGCGGGGGAGCCTCCCAAGAGACCCAGTACTTC.

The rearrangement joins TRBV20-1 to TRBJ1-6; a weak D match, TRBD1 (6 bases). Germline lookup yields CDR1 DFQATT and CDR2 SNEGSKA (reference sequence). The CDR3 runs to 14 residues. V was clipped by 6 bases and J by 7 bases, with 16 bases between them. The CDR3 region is CSATQGSDNSPLHF. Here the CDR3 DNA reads TGCAGTGCCACTCAGGGGTCGGACAATTCACCCCTCCACTTT.

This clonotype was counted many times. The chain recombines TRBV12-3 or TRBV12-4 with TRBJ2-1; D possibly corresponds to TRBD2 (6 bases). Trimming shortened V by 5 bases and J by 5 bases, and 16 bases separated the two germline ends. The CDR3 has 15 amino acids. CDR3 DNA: TGTGCCAGCAGTCCGAGGACTATCGAGAACAATGAGCAGTTCTTC. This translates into CASSPRTIENNEQFF.

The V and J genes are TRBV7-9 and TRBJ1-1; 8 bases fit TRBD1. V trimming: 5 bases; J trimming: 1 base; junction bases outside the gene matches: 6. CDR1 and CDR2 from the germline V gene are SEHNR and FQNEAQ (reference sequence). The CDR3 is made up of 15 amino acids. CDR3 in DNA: TGTGCCAGCAGCCGTAACAGGGGGGAGAACACTGAAGCTTTCTTT. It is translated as CASSRNRGENTEAFF.

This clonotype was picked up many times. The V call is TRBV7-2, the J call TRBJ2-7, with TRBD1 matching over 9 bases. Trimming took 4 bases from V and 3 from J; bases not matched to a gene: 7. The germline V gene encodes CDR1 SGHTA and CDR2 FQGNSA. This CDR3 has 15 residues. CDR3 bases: TGTGCCAGCAGCTCGGACAGGGGTAGCTTCTACGAGCAGTACTTC. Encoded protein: CASSSDRGSFYEQYF. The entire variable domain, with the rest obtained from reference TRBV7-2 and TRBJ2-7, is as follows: GAGVSQSPSNKVTEKGKDVELRCDPISGHTALYWYRQSLGQGLEFLIYFQGNSAPDKSGLPSDRFSAERTGGSVSTLTIQRTQQEDSAVYLCASSSDRGSFYEQYFGPGTRLTVT.

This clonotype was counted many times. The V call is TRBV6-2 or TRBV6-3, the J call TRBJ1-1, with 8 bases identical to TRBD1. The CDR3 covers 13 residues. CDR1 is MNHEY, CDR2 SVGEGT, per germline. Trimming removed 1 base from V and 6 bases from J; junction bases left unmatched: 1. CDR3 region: CASSYLTGAEAFF. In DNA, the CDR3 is TGTGCCAGCAGTTACTTGACAGGGGCTGAAGCTTTCTTT.

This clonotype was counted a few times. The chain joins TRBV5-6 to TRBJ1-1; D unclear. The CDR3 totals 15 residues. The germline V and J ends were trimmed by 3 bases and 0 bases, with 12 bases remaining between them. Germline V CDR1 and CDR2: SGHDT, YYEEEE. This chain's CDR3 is CASSSAGRMNTEAFF. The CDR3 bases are TGTGCCAGCAGCTCTGCTGGACGGATGAACACTGAAGCTTTCTTT. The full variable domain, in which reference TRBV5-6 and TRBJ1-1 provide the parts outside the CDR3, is DAGVTQSPTHLIKTRGQQVTLRCSPKSGHDTVSWYQQALGQGPQFIFQYYEEEERQRGNFPDRFSGHQFPNYSSELNVNALLLGDSALYLCASSSAGRMNTEAFFGQGTRLTVV.

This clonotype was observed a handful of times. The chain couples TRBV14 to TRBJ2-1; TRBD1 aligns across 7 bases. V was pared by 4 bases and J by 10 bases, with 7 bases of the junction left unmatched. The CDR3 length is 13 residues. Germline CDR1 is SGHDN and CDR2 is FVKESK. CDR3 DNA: TGTGCCAGCAGCCGCATAGGGGGCGGGGAGCAGTTCTTC. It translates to CASSRIGGGEQFF.

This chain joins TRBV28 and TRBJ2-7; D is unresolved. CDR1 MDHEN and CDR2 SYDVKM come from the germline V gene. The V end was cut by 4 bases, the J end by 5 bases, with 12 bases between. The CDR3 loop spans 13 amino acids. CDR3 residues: CASSSGPVHEQYF. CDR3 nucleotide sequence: TGTGCCAGCAGTTCCGGGCCCGTTCACGAGCAGTACTTC.

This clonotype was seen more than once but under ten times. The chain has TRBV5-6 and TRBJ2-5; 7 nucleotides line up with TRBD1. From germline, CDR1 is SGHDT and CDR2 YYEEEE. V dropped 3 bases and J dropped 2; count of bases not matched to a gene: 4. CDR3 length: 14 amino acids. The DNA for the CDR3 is TGTGCCAGCAGCTCCCGGGACAGTCAAGAGACCCAGTACTTC. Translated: CASSSRDSQETQYF.

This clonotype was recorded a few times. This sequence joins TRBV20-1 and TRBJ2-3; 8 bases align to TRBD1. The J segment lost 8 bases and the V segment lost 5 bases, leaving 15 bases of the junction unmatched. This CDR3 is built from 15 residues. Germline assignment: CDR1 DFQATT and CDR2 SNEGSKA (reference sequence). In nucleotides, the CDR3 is TGCAGTGCTTTTCGAGGGACAGGCAGGTCGGGTACGCAGTATTTT. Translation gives CSAFRGTGRSGTQYF.

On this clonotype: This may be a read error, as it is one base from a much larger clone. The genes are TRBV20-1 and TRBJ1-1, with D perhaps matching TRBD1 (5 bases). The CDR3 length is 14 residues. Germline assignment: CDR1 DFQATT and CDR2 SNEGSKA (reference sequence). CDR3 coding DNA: TGCAGTACTAGGGACCCTTCGACCATCACTGAAGCTTTCTTT. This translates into CSTRDPSTITEAFF.

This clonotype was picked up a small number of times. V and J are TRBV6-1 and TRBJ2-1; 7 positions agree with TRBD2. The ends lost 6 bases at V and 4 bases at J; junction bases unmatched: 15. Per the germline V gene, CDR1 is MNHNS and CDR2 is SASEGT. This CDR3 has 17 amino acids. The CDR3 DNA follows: TGTGCCAGCAGCCGATCCTCCTGGGGGGGGAGGTACAATGAGCAGTTCTTC. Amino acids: CASSRSSWGGRYNEQFF.

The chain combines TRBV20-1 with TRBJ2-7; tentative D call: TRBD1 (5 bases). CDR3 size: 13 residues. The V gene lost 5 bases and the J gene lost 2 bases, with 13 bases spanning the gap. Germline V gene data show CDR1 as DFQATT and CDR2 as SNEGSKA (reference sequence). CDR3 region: CSAPGLSTYEQYF. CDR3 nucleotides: TGCAGTGCTCCAGGGTTATCTACCTACGAGCAGTACTTC.

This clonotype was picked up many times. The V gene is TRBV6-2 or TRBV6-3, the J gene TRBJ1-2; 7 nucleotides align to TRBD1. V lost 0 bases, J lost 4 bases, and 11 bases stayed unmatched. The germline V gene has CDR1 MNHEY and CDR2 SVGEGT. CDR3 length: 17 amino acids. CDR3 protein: CASSYSTGRLARYGYTF. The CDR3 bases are TGTGCCAGCAGTTACTCGACAGGGCGTCTTGCCCGCTATGGCTACACCTTC.

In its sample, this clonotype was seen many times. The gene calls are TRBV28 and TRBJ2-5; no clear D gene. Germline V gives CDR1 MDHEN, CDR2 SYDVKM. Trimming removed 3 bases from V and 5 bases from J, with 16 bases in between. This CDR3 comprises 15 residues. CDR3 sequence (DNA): TGTGCCAGCAGTTTTTCCCAGCCCCGCCCTGAGACCCAGTACTTC. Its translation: CASSFSQPRPETQYF.

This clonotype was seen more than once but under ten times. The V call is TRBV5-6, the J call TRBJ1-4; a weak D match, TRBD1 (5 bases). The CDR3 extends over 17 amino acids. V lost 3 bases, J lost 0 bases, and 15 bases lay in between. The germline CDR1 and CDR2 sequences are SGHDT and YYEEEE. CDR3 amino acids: CASSSLRAGPTNEKLFF. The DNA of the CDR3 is TGTGCCAGCAGCTCCCTCAGGGCCGGCCCAACTAATGAAAAACTGTTTTTT.

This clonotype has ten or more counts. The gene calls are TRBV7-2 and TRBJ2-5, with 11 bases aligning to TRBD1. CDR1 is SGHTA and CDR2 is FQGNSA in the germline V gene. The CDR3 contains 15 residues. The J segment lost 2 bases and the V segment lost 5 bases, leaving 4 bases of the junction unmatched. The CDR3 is CASSIGTGGQETQYF. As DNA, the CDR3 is TGTGCCAGCAGCATCGGGACAGGGGGACAAGAGACCCAGTACTTC. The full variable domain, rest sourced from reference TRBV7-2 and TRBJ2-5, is GAGVSQSPSNKVTEKGKDVELRCDPISGHTALYWYRQSLGQGLEFLIYFQGNSAPDKSGLPSDRFSAERTGGSVSTLTIQRTQQEDSAVYLCASSIGTGGQETQYFGPGTRLLVL.